Presented here are 24 T cell receptor beta chains from one specimen sequenced in a study of shared clonotypes between healthy human individuals. TCRdb's copy holds only in-frame clones and misses some; the assay was immunoSEQ multiplex PCR. The repertoire includes 950,000 to 1,100,000 clones, around 78% of them detected once, and 0.55% to 0.7% sits in the top ten. Specimen: memory CD4+ T cells from PBMCs. Described subset: CD45RA-negative fraction. The receptors were gathered from a man between 18 and 29 years old in good health. Some clones in this sample may be carry-over from other donors' samples.

V and J are TRBV5-1 and TRBJ1-4; D is unresolved. The germline V gene encodes CDR1 SGHRS and CDR2 YFSETQ. V gave up 4 bases and J gave up 3 bases, with 16 bases separating them. This CDR3 spans 16 amino acids. This CDR3 reads CASSPGPKGANEKLFF. The CDR3 coding sequence is TGCGCCAGCAGCCCAGGACCCAAGGGAGCTAATGAAAAACTGTTTTTT.

This clone was detected many times. CDR3 DNA sequence: TGTGCCACCAGCAGAGATCGCCCCCCGGCAGATCAGCCCCAGCATTTT. The encoded protein is CATSRDRPPADQPQHF. The chain has TRBV15 and TRBJ1-5; D is undetermined. The CDR3 has 16 residues. Trimming removed 0 bases at V and 5 bases at J, with 14 bases between. Germline V gives CDR1 LNHNV, CDR2 YYDKDF (reference sequence).

This clone was counted a single time. The gene calls are TRBV7-3 and TRBJ2-2; the match to TRBD1 covers 7 bases. With 5 bases clipped from V and 5 bases from J, the junction kept 8 bases outside the gene matches. Germline V gives CDR1 SGHTA, CDR2 FQGTGA. This CDR3 has 15 residues. CDR3 loop: CASSPTTGVTGELFF. DNA for the CDR3: TGTGCCAGCAGCCCAACCACAGGGGTAACCGGGGAGCTGTTTTTT.

The chain employs TRBV6-6 and TRBJ1-2, with D hard to call. The CDR3 sequence is 15 residues long. The germline V and J ends were trimmed by 6 bases and 4 bases, with 18 bases remaining between them. CDR1 is MNHNY, CDR2 SVGAGI, per germline (reference sequence). Written as DNA, the CDR3 is TGTGCCAGCAGCCCCGACACAACGCGGGGCTATGGCTACACCTTC. It is translated as CASSPDTTRGYGYTF.

V gene TRBV5-4 combines with J gene TRBJ1-1; perhaps TRBD1 as D (5 bases). The ends were cut back, 1 base at V and 3 bases at J, with 10 bases in the middle. Germline lookup yields CDR1 SGHNT and CDR2 YYREEE (reference sequence). This CDR3 is 14 amino acids long. The CDR3 nucleotides are TGTGCCAGCAGCTTGCCAGGGAGGGACACTGAAGCTTTCTTT. Translating it yields CASSLPGRDTEAFF.

This clone was recorded once. The chain joins TRBV6-1 to TRBJ1-1, with D possibly TRBD1 on 5 matching bases. CDR3 length: 14 residues. Trimming cost V 0 bases and J 4 bases, with 9 bases left between them. CDR1 is MNHNS and CDR2 is SASEGT in the germline V gene. CDR3 coding DNA: TGTGCCAGCAGTGAAGCCCCCGGGACCACTGAAGCTTTCTTT. This encodes CASSEAPGTTEAFF.

V usage is TRBV11-2 and J usage is TRBJ2-4; D may match TRBD1 or TRBD2 (5 bases each). The CDR3 loop spans 14 amino acids. Between the trimmed V and J ends, which lost 2 bases and 5 bases, there was a span of 10 bases. Germline-derived CDR1 and CDR2 are SGHAT and FQNNGV. The CDR3 nucleotides are TGTGCCAGCAGCTTATGGGGGACCCAAAACATTCAGTACTTC. Translated, it gives CASSLWGTQNIQYF.

The gene calls are TRBV6-1 and TRBJ1-5; possibly TRBD1 for D (5 bases). This CDR3 contains 17 residues. Germline CDR1 is MNHNS and CDR2 is SASEGT. V was clipped by 0 bases and J by 5 bases, with 17 bases between them. Written as DNA, the CDR3 is TGTGCCAGCAGTGAAGCGGGTGCGGGGGGGGTTGATCAGCCCCAGCATTTT. Encoded protein: CASSEAGAGGVDQPQHF.

This clone was counted once. The chain uses TRBV29-1 and TRBJ2-6; TRBD1 might be the D (6 bases). The CDR3 loop spans 15 amino acids. The ends were cut back, 6 bases at V and 0 bases at J, with 12 bases in the middle. From germline, CDR1 is SQVTM and CDR2 ANQGSEA. CDR3 sequence: CSVRDTTSGANVLTF. In DNA, the CDR3 is TGCAGCGTCAGGGACACCACCTCTGGGGCCAACGTCCTGACTTTC. The whole variable domain, filled in from reference TRBV29-1 and TRBJ2-6, reads SAVISQKPSRDICQRGTSLTIQCQVDSQVTMMFWYRQQPGQSLTLIATANQGSEATYESGFVIDKFPISRPNLTFSTLTVSNMSPEDSSIYLCSVRDTTSGANVLTFGAGSRLTVL.

The table lists this clone with a count of one. One junction end does not reproduce the germline sequence, and a read error may be involved. This chain joins TRBV18 and TRBJ2-5; D remains ambiguous. CDR3 length: 12 amino acids. Germline values: CDR1 KGHSH, CDR2 LQKENI. The CDR3 loop is CASSPPQATQYF. The CDR3 DNA follows: TGTGCCAGCTCACCACCCCAAGCGACCCAGTACTTC.

The V gene is TRBV5-1, the J gene TRBJ2-1, with 8 positions matching TRBD1. This CDR3 has 16 residues. Losses at the gene ends were 0 bases for V and 7 bases for J; bases not matched to a gene: 9. Per germline, CDR1 SGHRS and CDR2 YFSETQ. The CDR3 DNA reads as TGCGCCAGCAGCTTGGGCCCGGGACAGGTCAAGAATGAGCAGTTCTTC. It yields the protein CASSLGPGQVKNEQFF.

This rearrangement joins TRBV2 to TRBJ1-4; 7 nucleotides match TRBD1. Per germline, CDR1 SNHLY and CDR2 FYNNEI. This CDR3 contains 15 residues. V lost 4 bases, J lost 4 bases, and 6 bases stayed unmatched. The CDR3 spells CASSGNRGVNEKLFF. The CDR3 DNA reads as TGTGCCAGCAGTGGAAACAGGGGAGTTAATGAAAAACTGTTTTTT.

V and J are TRBV6-5 and TRBJ1-6, with TRBD1 matching over 8 bases. The germline gives CDR1 MNHEY, CDR2 SVGAGI. V shed 0 bases, J shed 7 bases, and the junction held 5 bases outside the gene matches. The CDR3 is 16 residues long. CDR3 loop: CASSYSTRTGNSPLHF. The CDR3 nucleotides are TGTGCCAGCAGTTACTCGACACGGACAGGGAATTCACCCCTCCACTTT.

This chain connects TRBV10-2 to TRBJ2-7; 9 bases are shared with TRBD1. Unmatched junction bases numbered 4, after V lost 3 bases and J lost 4 bases. There are 14 residues in the CDR3. Germline-derived CDR1 and CDR2 are WSHSY and SAAADI. In nucleotides, the CDR3 is TGCGCCAGCAGTGAACAGGGGGCGAGTTACGAGCAGTACTTC. It translates to CASSEQGASYEQYF.

CDR3 residues: CASSLAAGQYRGYTF. For the CDR3, the DNA is TGCGCCAGCAGCTTGGCCGCGGGGCAATATCGGGGCTACACCTTC. This chain joins TRBV5-1 and TRBJ1-2, with a tentative D call TRBD1 (5 bases). In germline, CDR1 is SGHRS, CDR2 YFSETQ. This CDR3 contains 15 residues. Trimming removed 0 bases at V and 8 bases at J, with 17 bases between. Full variable domain (missing parts from reference TRBV5-1 and TRBJ1-2): KAGVTQTPRYLIKTRGQQVTLSCSPISGHRSVSWYQQTPGQGLQFLFEYFSETQRNKGNFPGRFSGRQFSNSRSEMNVSTLELGDSALYLCASSLAAGQYRGYTFGSGTRLTVV.

The chain has TRBV7-2 and TRBJ1-1; no reliable D call. Germline loops: CDR1 SGHTA, CDR2 FQGNSA. Between the trimmed V and J ends, which lost 5 bases and 11 bases, there was a span of 12 bases. The CDR3 is made up of 11 amino acids. The CDR3 DNA reads as TGTGCCAGCAGCGTCAGCTTCGAGGCTTTCTTT. It is translated as CASSVSFEAFF.

This clone was seen more than once but under ten times. The V and J genes are TRBV30 and TRBJ1-2, with 7 bases lining up with TRBD1. J lost 0 bases, V lost 1 base, and 8 bases had no gene match. The CDR3 is made up of 16 amino acids. Germline V lookup: CDR1 GTSNPN, CDR2 SVGIG (reference sequence). The CDR3 loop reads CAWSDSHRGSNYGYTF. CDR3 nucleotides: TGTGCCTGGAGTGACTCCCACAGGGGTTCTAACTATGGCTACACCTTC. Complete variable domain (other parts from reference TRBV30 and TRBJ1-2): SQTIHQWPATLVQPVGSPLSLECTVEGTSNPNLYWYRQAAGRGLQLLFYSVGIGQISSEVPQNLSASRPQDRQFILSSKKLLLSDSGFYLCAWSDSHRGSNYGYTFGSGTRLTVV.

This clone was found a few times. The chain uses TRBV30 and TRBJ2-3; 11 positions match TRBD1. The V segment lost 2 bases and the J segment 4 bases; nucleotides outside the gene matches: 2. Germline V gene lookup returns CDR1 GTSNPN and CDR2 SVGIG (reference sequence). The CDR3 runs to 14 residues. The CDR3 DNA follows: TGTGCCTGGAGTCGGACAGGGGGCGCAGATACGCAGTATTTT. Translation gives CAWSRTGGADTQYF.

The chain couples TRBV5-4 to TRBJ2-5; 8 bases are shared with TRBD1. Germline CDR1 is SGHNT and CDR2 is YYREEE (reference sequence). V dropped 4 bases and J dropped 1; count of bases not matched to a gene: 9. This CDR3 has 16 residues. CDR3 region: CASSLRTGSLQETQYF. The DNA for the CDR3 is TGTGCCAGCAGCCTCAGGACAGGGTCCCTCCAAGAGACCCAGTACTTC.

This clone was counted a few times. The chain links TRBV4-2 to TRBJ1-2; weak D call: TRBD1 (5 bases). Looked up from germline, CDR1 is LGHNA and CDR2 is YNFKEQ. Between the trimmed V and J ends, which lost 1 base and 9 bases, there was a span of 12 bases. This CDR3 has 13 residues. The CDR3 protein is CASSQAGRGSYTF. CDR3 coding DNA: TGTGCCAGCAGCCAAGCGGGTAGGGGCAGCTACACCTTC.

The rearrangement links TRBV29-1 to TRBJ2-5; 7 bases fit TRBD1. In germline, CDR1 is SQVTM, CDR2 ANQGSEA. J gave up 3 bases and V 6 bases, and 4 bases lay outside the gene matches. This CDR3 is built from 12 residues. CDR3 region: CSVATGEETQYF. DNA of the CDR3: TGCAGCGTCGCCACAGGGGAAGAGACCCAGTACTTC.

The CDR3 spells CASSGGRTYEQYF. CDR3 bases: TGTGCCAGCTCCGGCGGGAGAACTTACGAGCAGTACTTC. The rearrangement uses TRBV18 and TRBJ2-7; TRBD2 aligns across 7 bases. This CDR3 is built from 13 residues. The ends lost 6 bases at V and 4 bases at J; junction bases unmatched: 6. Germline CDR1 is KGHSH and CDR2 is LQKENI.

This chain connects TRBV28 to TRBJ2-6; unclear D gene. The CDR3 length is 14 residues. The V gene lost 5 bases and the J gene lost 2 bases, with 7 bases spanning the gap. Germline lookup yields CDR1 MDHEN and CDR2 SYDVKM. CDR3 sequence: CASSVTTGANVLTF. CDR3 bases: TGTGCCAGCAGTGTAACTACTGGGGCCAACGTCCTGACTTTC.

The chain links TRBV30 to TRBJ1-2; TRBD1 agrees at 8 bases. CDR1 is GTSNPN and CDR2 is SVGIG in the germline V gene (reference sequence). The CDR3 loop spans 12 amino acids. V was clipped by 3 bases and J by 8 bases; unmatched bases: 5. Here the CDR3 DNA reads TGTGCCTGGAGCCAGGGGGCGCCGGGCTACACCTTC. Translating it yields CAWSQGAPGYTF.